This TCR beta chain appears in the sequencing data of a study of blood T cell repertoires in COVID-19. Study-wide context: Acute and convalescent COVID-19 samples came from the United States, Italy and Spain.

This clone came up once. Trimming cost V 2 bases and J 0 bases, with 10 bases left between them. Per the germline V gene, CDR1 is SGHTA and CDR2 is FQGNSA. The CDR3 has 15 residues. Per the original data handling: Estimation of nucleated cell counts was performed using reference gene primer amplification. Clones were sequenced by immunoSEQ multiplex PCR, and TCRdb holds only the in-frame ones, with some missing. V, J and clone size reflect that table, while D and trimming were determined from the DNA. Of 71,000 or so clones listed, less than 90% were seen once; the top ten hold approximately 17%. This TCR was sampled from a man aged 80 or over in a cohort sampled during active COVID-19. The V gene is TRBV7-2, the J gene TRBJ1-2; the D is unclear. Sequencing was performed on peripheral blood. This chain's CDR3 is CASSLYGVTNYGYTF. The CDR3 nucleotides read TGTGCCAGCAGCTTATACGGTGTAACTAACTATGGCTACACCTTC.